The 17 T cell receptor beta chains reported below all come from one sample, sequenced in a study of blood T cells in healthy people across ages. Combining a sample-barcoded 5' primer with a J-beta primer mix, a second PCR ran for roughly 7 to 12 cycles. TCRdb re-derived calls from the 5' RACE reads in MiXCR, one entry per CDR3 protein. This sample carries around 990,000 distinct CDR3 sequences, less than 25% of them seen once, and the ten largest clones take approximately 0.7%. A further study also used this sample, focusing on T cells of mothers and their children.

The specimen was blood. These receptors were obtained from a girl aged 2 to 9 in good health.

V and J are TRBV3-1 and TRBJ2-1; the D call may be TRBD1 or TRBD2 (5 bases each). CDR1 and CDR2 (germline): LGHDT, YNNKEL (reference sequence). There are 17 residues in the CDR3. V gave up 1 base and J gave up 0 bases, with 13 bases separating them. CDR3 DNA: TGTGCCAGCAGCCAAGTGCCAGGGAGCGGCTCCTACAATGAGCAGTTCTTC. This codes for CASSQVPGSGSYNEQFF.

This clonotype was counted only a few times. The V call is TRBV20-1, the J call TRBJ2-1, with 10 nucleotides matching TRBD2. This CDR3 contains 16 residues. The junction had 5 bases not matched to a gene; V was cut back by 0 bases and J by 3 bases. CDR1 is DFQATT, CDR2 SNEGSKA, per germline (reference sequence). This CDR3 reads CSARDLAGVRYNEQFF. CDR3 DNA sequence: TGCAGTGCTAGAGATCTAGCGGGGGTTCGCTACAATGAGCAGTTCTTC.

The V gene is TRBV5-1, the J gene TRBJ1-6; 9 bases are shared with TRBD1. Germline-derived CDR1 and CDR2 are SGHRS and YFSETQ. The CDR3 contains 15 residues. The V segment lost 0 bases and the J segment 8 bases; nucleotides outside the gene matches: 3. CDR3: CASSLETGGYSPLHF. The CDR3 nucleotides read TGCGCCAGCAGCTTGGAGACAGGGGGTTATTCACCCCTCCACTTT.

The rearrangement links TRBV24-1 to TRBJ2-1; the match to TRBD2 covers 11 bases. Per germline, CDR1 KGHDR and CDR2 SFDVKD. V lost 1 base, J lost 4 bases, and 5 bases stayed unmatched. CDR3 length: 17 amino acids. The CDR3 loop is CATSDLSLAGGYNEQFF. CDR3 bases: TGTGCCACCAGTGATTTAAGCCTAGCGGGGGGATACAATGAGCAGTTCTTC.

This clonotype was counted only a few times. The CDR3 DNA reads as TGCGCCAGCAGCCATAGGGAACTAGCGGGTAACAATGAGCAGTTCTTC. This gives the protein CASSHRELAGNNEQFF. This rearrangement joins TRBV4-1 to TRBJ2-1, with 9 bases aligning to TRBD2. The V gene's germline CDR1 is MGHRA and CDR2 YSYEKL. The CDR3 consists of 16 residues. Trimming removed 3 bases from V and 5 bases from J; junction bases left unmatched: 8.

This chain links TRBV7-3 with TRBJ2-1; the D gene is possibly TRBD1 (5 bases). Trimming took off 3 bases at V and 3 bases at J, with 9 bases between the two ends. CDR1 is SGHTA, CDR2 FQGTGA, per germline. The CDR3 length is 14 residues. The CDR3 coding sequence is TGTGCCAGCAGCTTGCAGGGCCTCTACAATGAGCAGTTCTTC. This encodes CASSLQGLYNEQFF.

The chain is built from TRBV12-3 or TRBV12-4 and TRBJ2-5, with 9 bases identical to TRBD1. The CDR3 is 14 residues long. V gave up 5 bases and J gave up 2 bases; unmatched junction bases: 3. CDR3 nucleotides: TGTGCCAGCAGTATCGACAGGGGGCAAGAGACCCAGTACTTC. Its protein product is CASSIDRGQETQYF.

The sample holds a few counts of this clonotype. The rearrangement uses TRBV20-1 and TRBJ1-2, with no clear D. CDR1 is DFQATT, CDR2 SNEGSKA, per germline (reference sequence). Trimming cost V 0 bases and J 6 bases, with 11 bases left between them. The CDR3 length is 13 residues. Written as DNA, the CDR3 is TGCAGTGCTAGAGATACAGCCTCTGATGGCTACACCTTC. This translates into CSARDTASDGYTF.

In its sample, this clonotype was seen a few times. The chain links TRBV29-1 to TRBJ2-1; D is perhaps TRBD1 (5 bases). V dropped 7 bases and J dropped 5 bases, with 18 bases sitting between them. Germline CDR1 SQVTM, CDR2 ANQGSEA. CDR3 length: 14 residues. As DNA, the CDR3 is TGCAGCGGCCTGAGAGGCAGGGAAGACAATGAGCAGTTCTTC. Its translation is CSGLRGREDNEQFF.

This clonotype showed up just a few times. This chain joins TRBV29-1 and TRBJ2-1, with 7 bases fitting TRBD1. V shed 6 bases and J 6 bases; nucleotides not matched to a gene: 11. The CDR3 has 14 amino acids. Germline CDR1 and CDR2: SQVTM and ANQGSEA. The CDR3 bases are TGCAGCGTGGCCCCACTGACAGGGACCAATGAGCAGTTCTTC. Translating it yields CSVAPLTGTNEQFF.

The genes are TRBV6-6 and TRBJ2-5; the D gene is possibly TRBD2 (6 bases). Trimming stripped 6 bases from V and 4 bases from J, with 18 bases between. The CDR3 is made up of 15 amino acids. Germline CDR1 MNHNY, CDR2 SVGAGI (reference sequence). As DNA, the CDR3 is TGTGCCAGCAGACCACTTTCGGGGGAACCAGAGACCCAGTACTTC. It specifies CASRPLSGEPETQYF.

The genes are TRBV28 and TRBJ2-7; D gene uncertain. Trimming took 6 bases from V and 1 from J, leaving 10 bases between them. The germline CDR1 and CDR2 sequences are MDHEN and SYDVKM. The CDR3 contains 13 residues. The CDR3 sequence: CASRLTSSYEQYF. DNA for the CDR3: TGTGCCAGCAGGTTGACATCTTCCTACGAGCAGTACTTC.

V is TRBV4-1 and J is TRBJ2-5, with no clear D. The J call is uncertain, as TRBJ2-7 better fits the DNA end. The germline CDR1 and CDR2 sequences are MGHRA and YSYEKL. The CDR3 has 13 amino acids. The CDR3 loop reads CASSQLFSYEQYF. CDR3 nucleotide sequence: TGCGCCAGCAGCCAACTATTTTCCTACGAGCAGTACTTC.

Notes on this clonotype: Mismatch with germline at one junction end may stem from a read error. This chain connects TRBV2 to TRBJ2-3; D is tentatively TRBD1 or TRBD2 (5 bases each). Germline-derived CDR1 and CDR2 are SNHLY and FYNNEI. The CDR3 contains 14 residues. The CDR3 sequence: CASSDPGTTDTRYF. As DNA, the CDR3 is TGTGCCAGCAGTGACCCCGGGACCACAGATACGCGGTATTTT.

In this sample, this clonotype turned up a few times. J is TRBJ2-7 and V is TRBV13; D is unclear. Near its end, the DNA agrees better with TRBJ2-1, so the J call may be wrong. The CDR3 has 17 amino acids. Germline V gene sequence: CDR1 PRHDT, CDR2 FYEKMQ (reference sequence). The CDR3 DNA sequence: TGTGCCAGCAGCCCCACGGTCGGCCTAATGACCTACAATGAGCAGTTCTTC. It yields the protein CASSPTVGLMTYNEQFF.

The V gene is TRBV7-6, the J gene TRBJ1-1; D remains ambiguous. Germline loops: CDR1 SGHVS, CDR2 FNYEAQ. This CDR3 contains 14 residues. V shed 1 base and J shed 5 bases, with 11 bases lying between them. This CDR3 is CASSLGYSETEAFF. The CDR3 bases are TGTGCCAGCAGCTTAGGCTACAGTGAAACTGAAGCTTTCTTT.

There are a few counts of this clonotype. The chain recombines TRBV27 with TRBJ2-2; no reliable D call. The V gene lost 1 base and the J gene lost 7 bases, with 4 bases spanning the gap. The CDR3 is 12 residues long. In germline, CDR1 is MNHEY, CDR2 SMNVEV (reference sequence). In nucleotides, the CDR3 is TGTGCCAGCAGTTTATTTAACGGGGAGCTGTTTTTT. Protein: CASSLFNGELFF.